This is a list of T cell receptor beta chains from one sample in a study of Ad26.COV2.S vaccination and SARS-CoV-2 variants. Repertoires were generated with immunoSEQ multiplex PCR, while TCRdb's copy carries only in-frame clones and drops some. The sample records fewer than 600,000 clones, approximately 90% being singletons. This specimen was peripheral blood, taken in a trial of Ad26.COV2.S vaccine versus placebo. These receptors came from a person aged 18-65 years who received the Ad26.COV2.S COVID-19 vaccine or a placebo. CDR3s include the opening cysteine and the closing phenylalanine or tryptophan. D genes are given only for firm matches. A clone size is listed for some rows: how often the clone was seen (once, few, many), or a class if it is expanded.

>TRBJ2-5|TRBV11-2|-|-
TGTGCCAGCAGCTTAAGTGTGGGGATGCAAGAGACCCAGTACTTC
CASSLSVGMQETQYF
>TRBJ1-5|TRBV2|-|-
TGTGCCAGCAGTGAAAGGCAGGGCCGGAATCAGCCCCAGCATTTT
CASSERQGRNQPQHF
>TRBJ2-1|TRBV7-2|-|few
TGTGCCAGCAGCTTCTTAGCGGACAATGAGCAGTTCTTC
CASSFLADNEQFF
>TRBJ2-2|TRBV28|-|-
TGTGCCAGCAACCTTAAGGGGGTAACGAACACCGGGGAGCTGTTTTTT
CASNLKGVTNTGELFF
>TRBJ1-2|TRBV27|TRBD1|few
TGTGCCAGCAGTTTGTACAGGGGCGGCGGCTACACCTTC
CASSLYRGGGYTF
>TRBJ1-1|TRBV5-1|-|once
TGCGCCAGCAGCTTGGCCTTGGGGGGAAGGTACACTGAAGCTTTCTTT
CASSLALGGRYTEAFF
>TRBJ2-7|TRBV19|-|-
TGTGCCAGTAGTATAGTTGAGGGAGGAGAGCAGTACTTC
CASSIVEGGEQYF
>TRBJ1-2|TRBV4-3|TRBD1|-
TGCGCCAGCAGCCAAGAGGAAACTCGACAGGGGGCTTTTGGCTACACCTTC
CASSQEETRQGAFGYTF
>TRBJ2-1|TRBV24-1|TRBD2|-
TGTGCCACCAGTGAGCTAGCGGGGACCTCCTACAATGAGCAGTTCTTC
CATSELAGTSYNEQFF
>TRBJ2-7|TRBV21-1|-|-
TGTGCCAGCAGCAAAGCTAACAGAGGCTCCTACGAGCAGTACTTC
CASSKANRGSYEQYF
>TRBJ1-2|TRBV18|TRBD1|few
TGTGCCAGCTCACCAAGTCAGGGGGGCAACTATGGCTACACCTTC
CASSPSQGGNYGYTF
>TRBJ2-7|TRBV6-2/TRBV6-3|-|-
TGTGCCAGCAGTTACGGGTCGTTCGGGACGGTCTCCTACGAGCAGTACTTC
CASSYGSFGTVSYEQYF
>TRBJ2-7|TRBV12-3/TRBV12-4|-|-
TGTGCCAGCAGTTTTCGGCTAGCCTACGAGCAGTACTTC
CASSFRLAYEQYF
>TRBJ1-1|TRBV7-2|TRBD1|-
TGTGCCAGCAGCCAAGGGACAGCTAACACTGAAGCTTTCTTT
CASSQGTANTEAFF